These 27 T cell receptor beta chains were sequenced from one sample in a study of cytomegalovirus exposure and HLA in healthy donors. The PCR made use of 60 Vbeta and 13 Jbeta primers. Produced via immunoSEQ multiplex PCR; TCRdb's table is partial and in-frame only. The sample records 120,000 or so clones, around 80% being singletons. The specimen sequenced was PBMCs. These receptors all come from a man in his fifties or sixties in good health and CMV-seronegative.

This chain connects TRBV9 to TRBJ2-2; D unresolved. Germline V lookup: CDR1 SGDLS, CDR2 YYNGEE. V was shortened by 5 bases and J by 5 bases, with 10 bases between the two germline ends. The CDR3 extends over 13 amino acids. The CDR3 DNA is TGTGCCAGCAGTGGTGAGATTACCGGGGAGCTGTTTTTT. Its translation: CASSGEITGELFF.

V gene TRBV28 combines with J gene TRBJ2-2; 7 positions agree with TRBD1. Germline values: CDR1 MDHEN, CDR2 SYDVKM. Losses at the gene ends were 2 bases for V and 9 bases for J; bases not matched to a gene: 3. CDR3 size: 13 residues. The CDR3 sequence: CASSLGTARELFF. CDR3 in DNA: TGTGCCAGCAGTTTAGGGACAGCCCGGGAGCTGTTTTTT.

CDR3 sequence (DNA): TGTGCCATCGGCCTAGAAGGGGGCACTGAAGCTTTCTTT. It specifies CAIGLEGGTEAFF. The chain links TRBV10-3 to TRBJ1-1, with D perhaps matching TRBD1 (6 bases). Germline V CDR1 and CDR2: ENHRY, SYGVKD. The CDR3 contains 13 residues. Between the trimmed V and J ends, which lost 8 bases and 4 bases, there was a span of 14 bases.

The CDR3 DNA reads TGTGCCAGCTCACCTACAGGGCAGAACACTGAAGCTTTCTTT. Amino acids: CASSPTGQNTEAFF. This chain uses TRBV18 with TRBJ1-1, with D perhaps matching TRBD1 (6 bases). The length of the CDR3 is 14 residues. Germline V gene lookup returns CDR1 KGHSH and CDR2 LQKENI. Trimming stripped 3 bases from V and 1 base from J, with 9 bases between.

This clone was observed a handful of times. The chain employs TRBV6-1 and TRBJ2-5, with 8 positions matching TRBD2. The J call may be incorrect, as the DNA end agrees better with TRBJ2-7. Germline assignment: CDR1 MNHNS and CDR2 SASEGT. CDR3 length: 14 residues. CDR3 in DNA: TGTGCCAGCAGCGACCGGACTAGCAGCTACGAGCAGTACTTC. Residues: CASSDRTSSYEQYF.

This chain uses TRBV21-1 with TRBJ1-1. TRBV21-1 is a pseudogene segment. The CDR3 length is 12 residues. The DNA for the CDR3 is TGTGCCAGCAGCAAAGCGCTACTCGAAGCTTTCTTT. Protein sequence: CASSKALLEAFF.

The chain combines TRBV9 with TRBJ2-6, with D maybe TRBD1 (6 bases). Germline CDR1 reads SGDLS; CDR2 reads YYNGEE. This CDR3 spans 15 amino acids. V lost 0 bases to trimming and J lost 4 bases, with 8 bases between them. The CDR3: CASSVGGTGANVLTF. Here the CDR3 DNA reads TGTGCCAGCAGCGTAGGTGGGACAGGGGCCAACGTCCTGACTTTC.

The V call is TRBV7-9, the J call TRBJ2-1; D unclear. Trimming removed 1 base at V and 12 bases at J, with 10 bases between. The CDR3 spans 12 residues. Per germline, CDR1 SEHNR and CDR2 FQNEAQ (reference sequence). The CDR3 coding sequence is TGTGCCAGCAGCTTAGGGGCAGGATCGCAGTTCTTC. Translation gives CASSLGAGSQFF.

The chain recombines TRBV4-3 with TRBJ2-2; tentatively, D is TRBD1 (5 bases). Trimming shortened V by 1 base and J by 0 bases, and 12 bases separated the two germline ends. Germline CDR1 reads LGHNA; CDR2 reads YSLEER. The CDR3 runs to 17 residues. The CDR3 bases are TGCGCCAGCAGCCAAGCCCTGACAGAGACGAACACCGGGGAGCTGTTTTTT. Amino acid sequence: CASSQALTETNTGELFF.

In this sample, this clone turned up a few times. The V and J genes are TRBV29-1 and TRBJ2-1; 9 bases agree with TRBD2. Germline lookup yields CDR1 SQVTM and CDR2 ANQGSEA. The CDR3 sequence is 15 residues long. V shed 7 bases and J 3 bases; nucleotides not matched to a gene: 10. CDR3 nucleotide sequence: TGCAGCGCCCCCGGGCTAGCGGGGAGCTACAATGAGCAGTTCTTC. This encodes CSAPGLAGSYNEQFF.

The chain combines TRBV2 with TRBJ1-2, with TRBD1 matching 9 bases. V lost 5 bases, J lost 2 bases, and 6 bases stayed unmatched. The germline gives CDR1 SNHLY, CDR2 FYNNEI. CDR3 length: 15 amino acids. The CDR3 reads CASSWGQGSNYGYTF. The CDR3 nucleotides are TGTGCCAGCAGTTGGGGACAGGGATCCAACTATGGCTACACCTTC.

This chain connects TRBV7-2 to TRBJ2-7; the match to TRBD1 covers 10 bases. Germline CDR1 reads SGHTA; CDR2 reads FQGNSA. This CDR3 contains 14 residues. With 6 bases clipped from V and 3 bases from J, the junction kept 5 bases outside the gene matches. The CDR3 DNA reads TGTGCCAGCAGAAGGACAGGGGGGGACTACGAGCAGTACTTC. Protein sequence: CASRRTGGDYEQYF.

This clone has only one observation. The chain recombines TRBV27 with TRBJ1-2; TRBD1 matches 7 bases. The CDR3 is 16 residues long. V trimming: 7 bases; J trimming: 1 base; junction bases outside the gene matches: 12. Germline assignment: CDR1 MNHEY and CDR2 SMNVEV (reference sequence). CDR3 residues: CASTYPRDSDNYGYTF. As DNA, the CDR3 is TGTGCCAGCACCTATCCCCGGGACAGCGATAACTATGGCTACACCTTC.

This chain connects TRBV7-2 to TRBJ2-7; weak D call: TRBD2 (6 bases). The V end was cut by 2 bases, the J end by 1 base, with 12 bases between. The CDR3 length is 15 residues. Germline CDR1 reads SGHTA; CDR2 reads FQGNSA. This chain's CDR3 is CASSLSGGLSYEQYF. CDR3 nucleotide sequence: TGTGCCAGCAGCTTAAGTGGGGGGTTGTCCTACGAGCAGTACTTC.

CDR3 amino acids: CASSRTGDTEAFF. Written as DNA, the CDR3 is TGTGCCAGCAGTCGAACAGGGGACACTGAAGCTTTCTTT. The chain is built from TRBV6-1 and TRBJ1-1; 7 bases line up with TRBD1. The CDR3 consists of 13 residues. Germline V gene lookup returns CDR1 MNHNS and CDR2 SASEGT. V shed 5 bases, J shed 3 bases, and the junction held 3 bases outside the gene matches.

This rearrangement joins TRBV7-6 to TRBJ1-5; a weak D match, TRBD1 (6 bases). CDR1 and CDR2 from the germline V gene are SGHVS and FNYEAQ. V lost 4 bases and J 0 bases, leaving 10 bases between the germline ends. The CDR3 extends over 15 amino acids. The CDR3 DNA reads as TGTGCCAGCAGCTCGGGACACCTTAGCAATCAGCCCCAGCATTTT. Residues: CASSSGHLSNQPQHF.

V usage is TRBV5-4 and J usage is TRBJ2-1; 11 nucleotides align to TRBD2. The V gene's germline CDR1 is SGHNT and CDR2 YYREEE (reference sequence). The V segment lost 3 bases and the J segment 2 bases; nucleotides outside the gene matches: 7. This CDR3 has 17 amino acids. The CDR3 is CASSSASGGTTYNEQFF. The CDR3 DNA reads as TGTGCCAGCAGCTCGGCTAGCGGGGGGACCACCTACAATGAGCAGTTCTTC.

As concerns this clone: The junction differs from germline at one of its ends, possibly a read error. The same CDR3 arises from other DNA sequences in this sample as well. V gene TRBV30 combines with J gene TRBJ1-1; 8 nucleotides match TRBD1. The CDR3 covers 13 residues. Per germline, CDR1 GTSNPN and CDR2 SVGIG (reference sequence). CDR3 amino acids: CAWNPGQERGAFF. DNA for the CDR3: TGCGCCTGGAATCCGGGACAGGAGCGTGGAGCTTTCTTT.

The CDR3 DNA reads TGTGCCAGCAGCCTCCTTATCAGTGAGCAGTTCTTC. Translating gives CASSLLISEQFF. The chain links TRBV7-9 to TRBJ2-1; D uncertain. Trimming took off 5 bases at V and 9 bases at J, with 11 bases between the two ends. CDR3 length: 12 residues. In germline, CDR1 is SEHNR, CDR2 FQNEAQ (reference sequence).

The CDR3, as DNA: TGTGCCAGCACCCGAGCGGGAGTGCCAGATACGCAGTATTTT. Protein: CASTRAGVPDTQYF. The genes are TRBV5-4 and TRBJ2-3; TRBD2 matches 8 bases. Germline V lookup: CDR1 SGHNT, CDR2 YYREEE (reference sequence). J was trimmed by 4 bases and V by 6 bases; bases with no gene match: 7. The CDR3 consists of 14 residues.

This rearrangement joins TRBV7-7 to TRBJ2-1, with TRBD2 matching 8 bases. Germline V lookup: CDR1 SSHAT, CDR2 FNYEAQ (reference sequence). Trimming cost V 5 bases and J 0 bases; bases outside gene matches: 3. The CDR3 is 15 residues long. The CDR3 nucleotides read TGTGCCAGCAGCCGGGGACTAGACTCCTACAATGAGCAGTTCTTC. It yields the protein CASSRGLDSYNEQFF.

V gene TRBV2 combines with J gene TRBJ2-7, with TRBD2 identical over 7 bases. The CDR3 has 15 residues. The trim removed 5 bases at V and 1 base at J, leaving 8 bases unmatched. Germline assignment: CDR1 SNHLY and CDR2 FYNNEI. As DNA, the CDR3 is TGTGCCAGCAGTCTCGGGCTAGCGGTTTCCTACGAGCAGTACTTC. It specifies CASSLGLAVSYEQYF.

The V and J genes are TRBV28 and TRBJ2-5, with D maybe TRBD1 (7 bases). The J call is doubtful: the DNA matches TRBJ2-7 better. Germline V gene lookup returns CDR1 MDHEN and CDR2 SYDVKM. The CDR3 extends over 16 amino acids. CDR3 DNA sequence: TGTGCCAGCAGTTACTCAGGGGGGAGGAGCTCCTACGAGCAGTACTTC. It encodes CASSYSGGRSSYEQYF.

The rearrangement joins TRBV6-6 to TRBJ2-1; 8 nucleotides agree with TRBD2. CDR1 is MNHNY, CDR2 SVGAGI, per germline (reference sequence). The CDR3 length is 14 residues. Trimming cost V 8 bases and J 9 bases; bases outside gene matches: 12. CDR3 coding DNA: TGTGCCAGCCGCACAGCGGGAGAAAGTGGTGAGCAGTTCTTC. Protein sequence: CASRTAGESGEQFF.

V is TRBV7-9 and J is TRBJ1-5, with 8 nucleotides matching TRBD1. The CDR3 extends over 17 amino acids. Trimming took 3 bases from V and 4 from J; bases not matched to a gene: 11. Germline assignment: CDR1 SEHNR and CDR2 FQNEAQ (reference sequence). The CDR3 nucleotides are TGTGCCAGCAGCTTGAGTTTAACAGGGGGAAATAATCAGCCCCAGCATTTT. This gives the protein CASSLSLTGGNNQPQHF. The variable domain in full, with the rest retrieved from reference TRBV7-9 and TRBJ1-5, is DTGVSQNPRHKITKRGQNVTFRCDPISEHNRLYWYRQTLGQGPEFLTYFQNEAQLEKSRLLSDRFSAERPKGSFSTLEIQRTEQGDSAMYLCASSLSLTGGNNQPQHFGDGTRLSIL.

The chain links TRBV27 to TRBJ1-2; unclear D gene. This CDR3 contains 15 residues. Between the trimmed V and J ends, which lost 1 base and 7 bases, there was a span of 16 bases. CDR1 is MNHEY and CDR2 is SMNVEV in the germline V gene (reference sequence). CDR3 amino acids: CASSLYPGGSSGYTF. In nucleotides, the CDR3 is TGTGCCAGCAGTTTATACCCGGGAGGGAGTAGTGGCTACACCTTC.

This sequence joins TRBV11-2 and TRBJ1-1, with D possibly TRBD1 on 6 matching bases. The CDR3 is 16 residues long. The V end was cut by 1 base, the J end by 5 bases, with 17 bases between. From germline, CDR1 is SGHAT and CDR2 FQNNGV. Written as DNA, the CDR3 is TGTGCCAGCAGCTTAGCCAACAGGGCCACGGGGACTGAAGCTTTCTTT. Encoded protein: CASSLANRATGTEAFF.